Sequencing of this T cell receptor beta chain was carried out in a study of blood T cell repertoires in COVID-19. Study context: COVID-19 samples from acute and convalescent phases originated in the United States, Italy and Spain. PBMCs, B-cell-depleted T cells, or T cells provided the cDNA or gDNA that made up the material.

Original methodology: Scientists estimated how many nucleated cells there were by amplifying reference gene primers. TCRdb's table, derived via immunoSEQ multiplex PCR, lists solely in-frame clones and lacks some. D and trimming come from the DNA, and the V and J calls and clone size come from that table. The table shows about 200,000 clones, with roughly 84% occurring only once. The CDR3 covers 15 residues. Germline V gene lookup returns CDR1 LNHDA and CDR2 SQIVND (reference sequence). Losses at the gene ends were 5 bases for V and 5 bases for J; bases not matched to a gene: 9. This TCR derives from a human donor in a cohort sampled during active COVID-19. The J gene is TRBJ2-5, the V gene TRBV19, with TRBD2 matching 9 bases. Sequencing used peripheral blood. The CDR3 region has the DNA TGTGCCAGTAGTGCTCAAGCGGGAGGACGGGAGACCCAGTACTTC. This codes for CASSAQAGGRETQYF. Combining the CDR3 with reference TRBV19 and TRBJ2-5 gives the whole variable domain DGGITQSPKYLFRKEGQNVTLSCEQNLNHDAMYWYRQDPGQGLRLIYYSQIVNDFQKGDIAEGYSVSREKKESFPLTVTSAQKNPTAFYLCASSAQAGGRETQYFGPGTRLLVL.